This is a list of T cell receptor beta chains from one sample in a study of shared clonotypes between healthy human individuals. Clones were read by immunoSEQ multiplex PCR, and TCRdb kept only the in-frame ones, dropping some. The sample has under 1 million clones, 90% to 95% seen once; the top ten hold around 24%. Sequenced material: naive CD8+ T cells sorted from blood. The receptors come from a young man in good health. CDR3s include the opening cysteine and the closing phenylalanine or tryptophan. The order of the fields is V gene, D gene, J gene, clone size, CDR3 protein, CDR3 DNA. The D gene is left open where the match is weak. Clone size is stated in some rows and not others, as once, few, many or a class when expanded.

V: TRBV9
D: .
J: TRBJ1-2
size: .
CDR3: CASSPLGETNYGYTF
DNA: TGTGCCAGCAGCCCGTTGGGGGAAACTAACTATGGCTACACCTTC

V: TRBV7-8
D: .
J: TRBJ2-1
size: .
CDR3: CASSLGVRWSNEQFF
DNA: TGTGCCAGCAGCTTAGGAGTTCGTTGGAGCAATGAGCAGTTCTTC

V: TRBV5-1
D: .
J: TRBJ2-2
size: .
CDR3: CASSLIGGVNTGELFF
DNA: TGCGCCAGCAGCTTAATAGGAGGGGTTAACACCGGGGAGCTGTTTTTT

V: TRBV27
D: TRBD2
J: TRBJ2-5
size: .
CDR3: CASSLETSGSQETQYF
DNA: TGTGCCAGCAGTTTGGAGACTAGCGGGTCTCAAGAGACCCAGTACTTC

V: TRBV13
D: TRBD2
J: TRBJ2-5
size: .
CDR3: CASSPRGTSGSETQYF
DNA: TGTGCCAGCAGCCCGCGGGGGACTAGCGGGTCAGAGACCCAGTACTTC

V: TRBV19
D: .
J: TRBJ1-2
size: once
CDR3: CASYSSVMDGYTF
DNA: TGTGCCAGCTACTCCAGCGTGATGGATGGCTACACCTTC

V: TRBV4-3
D: .
J: TRBJ1-2
size: .
CDR3: CASSQVGQLTYGYTF
DNA: TGCGCCAGCAGCCAAGTAGGGCAACTTACCTATGGCTACACCTTC

V: TRBV6-5
D: TRBD2
J: TRBJ2-1
size: .
CDR3: CASSYGTNNEQFF
DNA: TGTGCCAGCAGTTACGGGACTAACAATGAGCAGTTCTTC

V: TRBV5-6
D: TRBD1
J: TRBJ1-2
size: .
CDR3: CASSRSRDRDHYGYTF
DNA: TGTGCCAGCAGCAGGTCCCGGGACAGGGACCACTATGGCTACACCTTC

V: TRBV28
D: .
J: TRBJ1-4
size: .
CDR3: CASTRAGRIEKLFF
DNA: TGTGCCAGCACGAGGGCCGGCAGAATTGAAAAACTGTTTTTT

V: TRBV27
D: .
J: TRBJ1-5
size: .
CDR3: CASKRWDSNQPQHF
DNA: TGTGCCAGCAAGAGGTGGGATAGCAATCAGCCCCAGCATTTT

V: TRBV7-9
D: .
J: TRBJ1-1
size: .
CDR3: CASSNPTDGDTEAFF
DNA: TGTGCCAGCAGCAATCCGACGGACGGAGACACTGAAGCTTTCTTT

V: TRBV7-9
D: .
J: TRBJ2-7
size: .
CDR3: CASSLRGNEQYF
DNA: TGTGCCAGCAGCTTACGGGGCAACGAGCAGTACTTC

V: TRBV7-6
D: .
J: TRBJ1-1
size: .
CDR3: CASSLGRAFF
DNA: TGTGCCAGCAGCTTGGGGAGAGCTTTCTTT

V: TRBV15
D: .
J: TRBJ1-1
size: .
CDR3: CATSRDLVTEAFF
DNA: TGTGCCACCAGCAGAGATCTTGTGACAGAAGCTTTCTTT

V: TRBV9
D: .
J: TRBJ2-3
size: .
CDR3: CASSVDSRYTNTQYF
DNA: TGTGCCAGCAGCGTAGACAGCAGATATACGAATACGCAGTATTTT

V: TRBV7-9
D: .
J: TRBJ1-2
size: .
CDR3: CASSSGPLYYGYTF
DNA: TGTGCCAGCAGCTCAGGACCGCTTTACTATGGCTACACCTTC

V: TRBV21-1
D: .
J: TRBJ2-4
size: .
CDR3: CASSSPGLEYF
DNA: TGTGCCAGCAGCAGCCCGGGACTCGAGTACTTC

V: TRBV11-2
D: TRBD1
J: TRBJ2-1
size: .
CDR3: CASSSGQGYDNEQFF
DNA: TGTGCCAGCAGCTCCGGACAGGGGTATGACAATGAGCAGTTCTTC

V: TRBV5-1
D: TRBD2
J: TRBJ2-7
size: .
CDR3: CASSGITSGSSYEQYF
DNA: TGCGCCAGCAGCGGTATTACTAGCGGCAGCTCCTACGAGCAGTACTTC

V: TRBV28
D: .
J: TRBJ2-1
size: .
CDR3: CASSSLAVEQFF
DNA: TGTGCCAGCAGTTCTTTAGCGGTTGAGCAGTTCTTC

V: TRBV9
D: .
J: TRBJ2-7
size: .
CDR3: CASSVGVSGKLSEQYF
DNA: TGTGCCAGCAGCGTTGGGGTCTCGGGGAAGCTTTCCGAGCAGTACTTC

V: TRBV19
D: TRBD2
J: TRBJ2-5
size: .
CDR3: CASSIDSGAKETQYF
DNA: TGTGCCAGTAGTATAGATAGCGGGGCGAAGGAGACCCAGTACTTC